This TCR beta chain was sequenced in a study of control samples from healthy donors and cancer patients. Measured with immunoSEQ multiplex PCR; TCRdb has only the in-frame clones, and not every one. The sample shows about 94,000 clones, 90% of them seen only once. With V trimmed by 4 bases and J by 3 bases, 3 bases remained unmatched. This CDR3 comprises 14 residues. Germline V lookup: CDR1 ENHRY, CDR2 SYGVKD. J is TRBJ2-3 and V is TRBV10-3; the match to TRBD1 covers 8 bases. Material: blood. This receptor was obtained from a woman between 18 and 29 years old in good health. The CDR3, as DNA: TGTGCCATCAGTGTTCAGGGGGCAACAGATACGCAGTATTTT. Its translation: CAISVQGATDTQYF.